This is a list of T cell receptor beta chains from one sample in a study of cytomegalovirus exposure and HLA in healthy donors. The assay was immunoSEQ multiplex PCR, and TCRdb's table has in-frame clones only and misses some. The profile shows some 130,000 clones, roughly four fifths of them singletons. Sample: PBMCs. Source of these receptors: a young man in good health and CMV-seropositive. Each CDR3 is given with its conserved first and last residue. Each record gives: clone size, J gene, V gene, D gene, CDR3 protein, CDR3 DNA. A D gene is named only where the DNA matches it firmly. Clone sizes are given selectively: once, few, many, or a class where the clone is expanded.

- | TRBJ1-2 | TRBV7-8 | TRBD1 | CASSSSPGQGILGYTF | TGTGCCAGCAGCTCATCTCCGGGACAGGGTATTTTAGGCTACACCTTC
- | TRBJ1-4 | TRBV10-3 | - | CATGNEKLFF | TGTGCCACAGGAAATGAAAAACTGTTTTTT
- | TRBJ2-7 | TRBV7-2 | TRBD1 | CASSATFLQGAISYEQYF | TGTGCCAGCAGCGCCACTTTTTTACAGGGGGCAATCTCCTACGAGCAGTACTTC
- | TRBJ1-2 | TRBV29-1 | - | CSPGGYHGYTF | TGCAGCCCCGGAGGGTACCATGGCTACACCTTC
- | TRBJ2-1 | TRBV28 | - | CASSLSEPLSNEQFF | TGTGCCAGCAGTTTAAGTGAGCCATTATCGAATGAGCAGTTCTTC
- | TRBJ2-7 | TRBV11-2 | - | CASSFNPRGYEQYF | TGTGCCAGCAGCTTTAACCCCAGGGGCTACGAGCAGTACTTC
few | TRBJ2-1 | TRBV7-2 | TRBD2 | CASGAGATLGEQFF | TGTGCCAGCGGGGCGGGAGCCACCTTGGGGGAGCAGTTCTTC
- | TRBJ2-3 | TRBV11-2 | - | CASSFELALSTDTQYF | TGTGCCAGCAGCTTTGAATTAGCGCTTTCCACAGATACGCAGTATTTT
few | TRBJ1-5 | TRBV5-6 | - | CASSPGGQPQHF | TGTGCCAGCAGCCCCGGGGGTCAGCCCCAGCATTTT
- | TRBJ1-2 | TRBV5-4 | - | CASSLGGVSYGYTF | TGTGCCAGCAGCTTGGGGGGAGTCTCCTATGGCTACACCTTC
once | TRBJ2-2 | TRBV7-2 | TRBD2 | CASSLFSGGSGELFF | TGTGCCAGCAGCTTGTTTAGCGGGGGGTCCGGGGAGCTGTTTTTT
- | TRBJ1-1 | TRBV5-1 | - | CASSLVPGNTEAFF | TGCGCCAGCAGCTTGGTTCCGGGGAACACTGAAGCTTTCTTT
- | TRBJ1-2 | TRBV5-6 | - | CASSFPGMGSNYGYTF | TGTGCCAGCAGCTTCCCGGGGATGGGGAGCAACTATGGCTACACCTTC
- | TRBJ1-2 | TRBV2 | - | CASSVSGGGYGYTF | TGTGCCAGCAGTGTCTCGGGTGGAGGCTATGGCTACACCTTC
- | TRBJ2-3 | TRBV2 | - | CASSPRRETDTQYF | TGTGCCAGCAGTCCGCGGCGGGAAACAGATACGCAGTATTTT
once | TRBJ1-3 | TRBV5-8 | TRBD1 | CASSRGQGEAGNTIYF | TGTGCCAGCAGCCGTGGACAGGGAGAGGCTGGAAACACCATATATTTT
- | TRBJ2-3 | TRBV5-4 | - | CASSLTPSTDTQYF | TGTGCCAGCAGCTTGACTCCTAGCACAGATACGCAGTATTTT
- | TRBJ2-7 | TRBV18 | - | CASSPGQVSYEQYF | TGTGCCAGCTCACCGGGACAAGTTTCCTACGAGCAGTACTTC
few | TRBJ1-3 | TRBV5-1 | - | CASSDTGYSGNTIYF | TGCGCCAGCAGCGACACAGGGTACTCTGGAAACACCATATATTTT
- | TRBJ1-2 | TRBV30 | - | CAWEEFDYGYTF | TGTGCCTGGGAAGAGTTCGACTATGGCTACACCTTC
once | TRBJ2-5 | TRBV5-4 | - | CASSLAASRQETQYF | TGTGCCAGCAGCTTGGCTGCTAGCCGTCAAGAGACCCAGTACTTC
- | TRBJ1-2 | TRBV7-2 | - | CASSSLDRAFYYGYTF | TGTGCCAGCAGCTCCCTCGACAGAGCCTTCTACTATGGCTACACCTTC
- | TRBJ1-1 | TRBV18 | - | CASFLTGGTEAFF | TGTGCCAGCTTCTTAACCGGGGGGACTGAAGCTTTCTTT
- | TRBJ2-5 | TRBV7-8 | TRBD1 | CASRAGTGDETQYF | TGTGCCAGCAGGGCTGGGACAGGGGATGAGACCCAGTACTTC
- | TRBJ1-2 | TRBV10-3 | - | CAISGRGGQTTNYGYTF | TGTGCCATCAGTGGTAGAGGAGGACAGACGACGAACTATGGCTACACCTTC
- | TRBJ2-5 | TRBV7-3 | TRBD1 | CASSPAGGIFTTQYF | TGTGCCAGCAGCCCCGCAGGGGGAATCTTTACGACCCAGTACTTC
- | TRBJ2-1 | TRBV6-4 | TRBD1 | CASSTSGTGGWDEQFF | TGTGCCAGCAGTACATCCGGGACAGGGGGCTGGGATGAGCAGTTCTTC
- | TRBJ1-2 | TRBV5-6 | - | CASSSGMSADYGYTF | TGTGCCAGCAGCTCCGGTATGAGTGCGGACTATGGCTACACCTTC
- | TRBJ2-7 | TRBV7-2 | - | CASSTQGGGYEQYF | TGTGCCAGCAGCACACAGGGGGGGGGCTACGAGCAGTACTTC
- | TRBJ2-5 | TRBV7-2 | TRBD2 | CASSLGAFSGGGIQETQYF | TGTGCCAGCAGCTTAGGAGCTTTTAGCGGGGGGGGTATCCAAGAGACCCAGTACTTC
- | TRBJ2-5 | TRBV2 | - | CASKRPAGPQETQYF | TGTGCCAGCAAGAGACCGGCGGGACCTCAAGAGACCCAGTACTTC
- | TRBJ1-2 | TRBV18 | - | CASWGGADGYTF | TGTGCCAGCTGGGGGGGAGCGGATGGCTACACCTTC
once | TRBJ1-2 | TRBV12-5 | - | CASGLVGGELSYGYTF | TGTGCTAGTGGTTTGGTAGGAGGGGAACTATCCTATGGCTACACCTTC
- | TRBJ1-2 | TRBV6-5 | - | CASSYSGGGTNYGYTF | TGTGCCAGCAGTTACTCGGGGGGGGGAACTAACTATGGCTACACCTTC
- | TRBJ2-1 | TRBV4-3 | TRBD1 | CASSHRTGVNEQFF | TGCGCCAGCAGCCACAGGACAGGGGTTAATGAGCAGTTCTTC
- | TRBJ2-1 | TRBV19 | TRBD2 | CASSPIRGSIHNEQFF | TGTGCCAGTAGTCCCATCCGCGGGAGTATCCACAATGAGCAGTTCTTC
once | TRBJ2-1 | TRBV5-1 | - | CASSFTPALNEQFF | TGCGCCAGCAGCTTCACTCCCGCCCTCAATGAGCAGTTCTTC
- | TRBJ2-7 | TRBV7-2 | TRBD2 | CASSLVGSGGNYEQYF | TGTGCCAGCAGCTTAGTGGGAAGCGGGGGTAACTACGAGCAGTACTTC
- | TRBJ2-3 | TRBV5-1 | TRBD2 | CASSWPLAGAADTQYF | TGCGCCAGCAGCTGGCCCCTAGCGGGAGCCGCAGATACGCAGTATTTT
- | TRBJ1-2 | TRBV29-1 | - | CSVEAVGYTF | TGCAGCGTTGAAGCCGTAGGCTACACCTTC
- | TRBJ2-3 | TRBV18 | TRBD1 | CASSHRGPADTQYF | TGTGCCAGCTCACACAGGGGGCCTGCAGATACGCAGTATTTT
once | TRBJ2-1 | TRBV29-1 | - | CSVEGGASPGNREQFF | TGCAGCGTTGAAGGGGGAGCGTCTCCAGGTAATAGAGAGCAGTTCTTC